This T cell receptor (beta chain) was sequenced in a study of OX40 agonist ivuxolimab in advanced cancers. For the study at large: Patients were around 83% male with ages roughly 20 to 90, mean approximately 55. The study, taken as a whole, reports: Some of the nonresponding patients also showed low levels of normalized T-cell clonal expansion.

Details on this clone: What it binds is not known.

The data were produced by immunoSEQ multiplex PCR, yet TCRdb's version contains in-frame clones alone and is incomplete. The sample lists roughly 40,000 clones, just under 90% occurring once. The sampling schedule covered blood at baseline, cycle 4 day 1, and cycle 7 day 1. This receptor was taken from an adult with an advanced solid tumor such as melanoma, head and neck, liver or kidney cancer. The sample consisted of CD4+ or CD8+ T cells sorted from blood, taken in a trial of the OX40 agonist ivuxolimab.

The CDR3 is CASSLGGSSYEQYF. The CDR3 bases are TGTGCCAGCAGCTTGGGCGGGAGTTCCTACGAGCAGTACTTC. The chain is built from TRBV13 and TRBJ2-7, with 7 positions matching TRBD2. Germline CDR1 PRHDT, CDR2 FYEKMQ (reference sequence). The J segment lost 1 base and the V segment lost 3 bases, leaving 3 bases of the junction unmatched. CDR3 length: 14 residues.